This T cell receptor (beta chain) derives from a study of PD-L1 blockade in urothelial cancer. Study-wide context: In the patient group, about 90% of the roughly 30 were males with bladder-origin urothelial cancer. Blood underwent analysis 3 weeks (second dose) and 6 weeks after treatment began.

What went into each PCR as a spike was synthetic TCR analog templates. Repertoires were generated with immunoSEQ multiplex PCR, while TCRdb's copy carries only in-frame clones and drops some. Among 80,000 to 90,000 clones listed, 70% to 90% were seen once. This clone showed up just a few times. The CDR3 runs 14 residues. CDR1 is MNHNS and CDR2 is SASEGT in the germline V gene. The V end was cut by 5 bases, the J end by 2 bases, with 9 bases between. As for time point: pretreatment peripheral blood. It was locally advanced or metastatic urothelial carcinoma that patients had. The sequence came from a man in his fifties or sixties with urothelial cancer. This chain connects TRBV6-1 to TRBJ2-2, with a tentative D call TRBD1 (6 bases). The starting material was PBMCs, obtained around atezolizumab (anti-PD-L1) treatment. The CDR3 here is CASSKGDNTGELFF. The CDR3 coding sequence is TGTGCCAGCAGTAAGGGGGACAACACCGGGGAGCTGTTTTTT.